These T cell receptor beta chains were read from a single sample in a study of cytomegalovirus exposure and HLA in healthy donors. Some clones are missing from TCRdb's copy, which holds only in-frame ones; the method was immunoSEQ multiplex PCR. Among approximately 110,000 clones, around three quarters were seen once, and the ten largest hold 7.7%. The material sequenced was PBMCs. Receptor source: a woman in her forties or fifties in good health and CMV-seropositive. CDR3s include the opening cysteine and the closing phenylalanine or tryptophan. The D gene is left open where the match is weak. A row's size may be missing; if present it is once, few, many or a size class.

CDR3 length: 14
clone size: NA
J gene: TRBJ2-3
V gene: TRBV6-5
D gene: NA
CDR3 DNA: TGTGCCACTCATAGCGGAGCGTCGACAGATACGCAGTATTTT
CDR3 protein: CATHSGASTDTQYF

CDR3 length: 15
clone size: NA
J gene: TRBJ1-2
V gene: TRBV13
D gene: TRBD1
CDR3 DNA: TGTGCCAGCAGCTTATCTCCACAGGGGGCGGAAGGCTACACCTTC
CDR3 protein: CASSLSPQGAEGYTF

CDR3 length: 16
clone size: NA
J gene: TRBJ1-3
V gene: TRBV4-3
D gene: TRBD1
CDR3 DNA: TGCGCCAGCAGCCAAGATCCGACAGGGGCTGGAAACACCATATATTTT
CDR3 protein: CASSQDPTGAGNTIYF

CDR3 length: 14
clone size: NA
J gene: TRBJ2-7
V gene: TRBV4-2
D gene: TRBD2
CDR3 DNA: TGTGCCAGCAGCCAGCTAGCGGGTCGCTACGAGCAGTACTTC
CDR3 protein: CASSQLAGRYEQYF

CDR3 length: 16
clone size: NA
J gene: TRBJ2-2
V gene: TRBV29-1
D gene: TRBD2
CDR3 DNA: TGCAGCGTTGAGAGTAGCGGGAGTGGAAGCACCGGGGAGCTGTTTTTT
CDR3 protein: CSVESSGSGSTGELFF

CDR3 length: 16
clone size: NA
J gene: TRBJ2-5
V gene: TRBV7-2
D gene: TRBD2
CDR3 DNA: TGTGCCAGCAGCTTAGCAAGCGGGAGCTGGGGGGAGACCCAGTACTTC
CDR3 protein: CASSLASGSWGETQYF

CDR3 length: 14
clone size: NA
J gene: TRBJ2-7
V gene: TRBV21-1
D gene: NA
CDR3 DNA: TGTGCCAGCAGCACCTGGGAGCCTCACTACGAGCAGTACTTC
CDR3 protein: CASSTWEPHYEQYF

CDR3 length: 14
clone size: NA
J gene: TRBJ1-5
V gene: TRBV2
D gene: NA
CDR3 DNA: TGTGCCAGCAGTAGGGGGGGAACTAATCAGCCCCAGCATTTT
CDR3 protein: CASSRGGTNQPQHF

CDR3 length: 16
clone size: NA
J gene: TRBJ2-1
V gene: TRBV4-3
D gene: NA
CDR3 DNA: TGCGCCAGCAGCCAAGATGTGGGGGCCCAAAGTACTAAGCAGTTCTTC
CDR3 protein: CASSQDVGAQSTKQFF

CDR3 length: 16
clone size: NA
J gene: TRBJ2-1
V gene: TRBV5-1
D gene: TRBD2
CDR3 DNA: TGCGCCAGCAGTACGGGCGGGAGTTCCCTTTACAATGAGCAGTTCTTC
CDR3 protein: CASSTGGSSLYNEQFF

CDR3 length: 15
clone size: NA
J gene: TRBJ2-7
V gene: TRBV7-2
D gene: TRBD1
CDR3 DNA: TGTGCCAGCAGCTCGGCCGGGACAGGGAGGGCCGAGCAGTACTTC
CDR3 protein: CASSSAGTGRAEQYF

CDR3 length: 15
clone size: NA
J gene: TRBJ2-3
V gene: TRBV7-7
D gene: NA
CDR3 DNA: TGTGCTAGCAGCCCTAATACGGGGGGCACAGATACGCAGTATTTT
CDR3 protein: CASSPNTGGTDTQYF

CDR3 length: 15
clone size: NA
J gene: TRBJ2-7
V gene: TRBV15
D gene: TRBD1
CDR3 DNA: TGTGCCACTACTAGTGGGGACAGGGGCTCCTACGAGCAGTACTTC
CDR3 protein: CATTSGDRGSYEQYF

CDR3 length: 16
clone size: NA
J gene: TRBJ1-4
V gene: TRBV15
D gene: TRBD1
CDR3 DNA: TGTGCCACCAGCAGAGATCAGACAGGGGGGAGTGAAAAACTGTTTTTT
CDR3 protein: CATSRDQTGGSEKLFF

CDR3 length: 16
clone size: NA
J gene: TRBJ2-3
V gene: TRBV10-3
D gene: TRBD1
CDR3 DNA: TGTGCCATCAGTGAGTCTGGGACAGGGGCCTCAGATACGCAGTATTTT
CDR3 protein: CAISESGTGASDTQYF

CDR3 length: 15
clone size: NA
J gene: TRBJ1-2
V gene: TRBV7-3
D gene: NA
CDR3 DNA: TGTGCCAGCAGCTTGCCTTTAGTCAGGGACTATGGCTACACCTTC
CDR3 protein: CASSLPLVRDYGYTF

CDR3 length: 16
clone size: NA
J gene: TRBJ2-6
V gene: TRBV2
D gene: NA
CDR3 DNA: TGTGCCAGCAGTGAAGCGCTTCCCTCTGGGGCCAACGGCCTGACTTTC
CDR3 protein: CASSEALPSGANGLTF

CDR3 length: 12
clone size: few
J gene: TRBJ2-1
V gene: TRBV10-3
D gene: NA
CDR3 DNA: TGTGCCAGCGGACCCTGGGGCGGTGAGCAGTTCTTC
CDR3 protein: CASGPWGGEQFF